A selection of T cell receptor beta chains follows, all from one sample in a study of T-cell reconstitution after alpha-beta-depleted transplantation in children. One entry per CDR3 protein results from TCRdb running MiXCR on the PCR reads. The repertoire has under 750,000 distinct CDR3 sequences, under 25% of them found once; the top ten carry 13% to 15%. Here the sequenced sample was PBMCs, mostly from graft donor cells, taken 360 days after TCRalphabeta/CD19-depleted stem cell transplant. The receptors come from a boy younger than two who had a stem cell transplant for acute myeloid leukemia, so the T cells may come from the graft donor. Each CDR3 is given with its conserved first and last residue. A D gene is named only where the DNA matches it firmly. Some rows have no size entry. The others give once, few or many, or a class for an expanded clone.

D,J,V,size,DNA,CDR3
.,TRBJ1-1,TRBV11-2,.,TGTGCCAGCAGCTTAAGGGGAAGTAATATGAACACTGAAGCTTTCTTT,CASSLRGSNMNTEAFF
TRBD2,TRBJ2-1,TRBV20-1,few,TGCAGTGCTTCCCCCGGGACTAGAGGGTACAATGAGCAGTTCTTC,CSASPGTRGYNEQFF
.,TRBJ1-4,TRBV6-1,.,TGTGCCCCCCCTCCGGACAGTCTTAATGAAAAACTGTTTTTT,CAPPPDSLNEKLFF
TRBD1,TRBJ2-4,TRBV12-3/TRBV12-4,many,TGTGCCAGCAGGTCCATCGGGACAGCAAAAAACATTCAGTACTTC,CASRSIGTAKNIQYF
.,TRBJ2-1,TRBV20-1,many,TGCAGTGCTAGAGTCGGGTCAACGTACAATGAGCAGTTCTTC,CSARVGSTYNEQFF
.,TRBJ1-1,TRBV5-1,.,TGCGCCAGCAGCTTCGTAGGGCAGAACACTGAAGCTTTCTTT,CASSFVGQNTEAFF
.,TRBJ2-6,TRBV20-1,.,TGCAGTGCTAGTGAGGGGACAGGGGCCAACGTCCTGACTTTC,CSASEGTGANVLTF
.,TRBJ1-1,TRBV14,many,TGTGCCAGCAGCCAAGATCGGCTCCGACAACCTAACACTGAAGCTTTCTTT,CASSQDRLRQPNTEAFF
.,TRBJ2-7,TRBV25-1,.,TGTGCCAGCAGTGAAGCCGGAAGGGAGCAGTACTTC,CASSEAGREQYF
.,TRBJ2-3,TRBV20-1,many,TGCAGTGCTAGAGTCCGGGGGGCTGACAGAAGAGGTACGCAGTATTTT,CSARVRGADRRGTQYF
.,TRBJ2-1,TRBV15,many,TGTGCCACCAGCAGAGTCTGGAGCTCCTACAATGAGCAGTTCTTC,CATSRVWSSYNEQFF
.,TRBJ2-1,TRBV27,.,TGTGCCAGCAGCCGTCTCGGGATCTACAATGAGCAGTTCTTC,CASSRLGIYNEQFF
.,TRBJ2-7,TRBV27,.,TGTGCCAGCAAGGGCTTAAATTCCTACGAGCAGTACTTC,CASKGLNSYEQYF
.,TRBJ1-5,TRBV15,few,TGTGCCACCAGCAGAGAGGGAGGGCGGGCGTTGGACAATCAGCCCCAGCATTTT,CATSREGGRALDNQPQHF
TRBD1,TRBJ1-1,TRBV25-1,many,TGTGCCAGCAGTGAAGGGACAGGGGGGCAAGCTTTCTTT,CASSEGTGGQAFF
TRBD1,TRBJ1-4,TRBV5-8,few,TGTGCCAGCAGCTTCGGGACAGGGGATGAAAAACTGTTTTTT,CASSFGTGDEKLFF
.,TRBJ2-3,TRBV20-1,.,TGCAGTGCTAGAGATCAACCTTTTTTCACAGATACGCAGTATTTT,CSARDQPFFTDTQYF
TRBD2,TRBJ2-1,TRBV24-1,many,TGTGCCACCAGTGATTCTGGGGGGGAGGGACCCTACAATGAGCAGTTCTTC,CATSDSGGEGPYNEQFF